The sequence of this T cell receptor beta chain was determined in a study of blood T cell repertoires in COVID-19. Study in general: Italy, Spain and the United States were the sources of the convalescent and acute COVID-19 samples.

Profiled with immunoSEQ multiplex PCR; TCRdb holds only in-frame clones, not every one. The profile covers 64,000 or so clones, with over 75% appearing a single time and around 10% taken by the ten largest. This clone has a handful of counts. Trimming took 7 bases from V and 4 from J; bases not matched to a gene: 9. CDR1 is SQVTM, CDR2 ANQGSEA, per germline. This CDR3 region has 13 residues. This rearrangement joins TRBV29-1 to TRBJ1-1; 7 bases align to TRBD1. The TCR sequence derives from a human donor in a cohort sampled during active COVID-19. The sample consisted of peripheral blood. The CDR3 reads CSAVTGWGTEAFF. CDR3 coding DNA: TGCAGCGCTGTGACAGGGTGGGGCACTGAAGCTTTCTTT.